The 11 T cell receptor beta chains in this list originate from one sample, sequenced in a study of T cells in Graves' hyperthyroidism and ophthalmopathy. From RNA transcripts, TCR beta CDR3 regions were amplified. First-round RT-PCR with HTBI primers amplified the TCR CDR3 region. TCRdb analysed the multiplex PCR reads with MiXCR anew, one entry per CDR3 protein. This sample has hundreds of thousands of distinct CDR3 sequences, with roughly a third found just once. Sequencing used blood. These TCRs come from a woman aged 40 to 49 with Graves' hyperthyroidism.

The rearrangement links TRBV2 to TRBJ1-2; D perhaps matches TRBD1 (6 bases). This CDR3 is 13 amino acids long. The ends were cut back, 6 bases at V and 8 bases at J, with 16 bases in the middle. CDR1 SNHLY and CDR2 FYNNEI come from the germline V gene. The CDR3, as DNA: TGTGCCAGCAGACCACAGGGTCTCGAGGGCTACACCTTC. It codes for CASRPQGLEGYTF. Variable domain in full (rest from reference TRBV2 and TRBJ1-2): EPEVTQTPSHQVTQMGQEVILRCVPISNHLYFYWYRQILGQKVEFLVSFYNNEISEKSEIFDDQFSVERPDGSNFTLKIRSTKLEDSAMYFCASRPQGLEGYTFGSGTRLTVV.

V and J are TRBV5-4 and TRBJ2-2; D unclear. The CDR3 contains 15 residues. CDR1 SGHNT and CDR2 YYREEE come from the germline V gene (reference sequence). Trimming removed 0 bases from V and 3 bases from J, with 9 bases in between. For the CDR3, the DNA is TGTGCCAGCAGCTTGGCCGGAAGTTACACCGGGGAGCTGTTTTTT. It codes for CASSLAGSYTGELFF.

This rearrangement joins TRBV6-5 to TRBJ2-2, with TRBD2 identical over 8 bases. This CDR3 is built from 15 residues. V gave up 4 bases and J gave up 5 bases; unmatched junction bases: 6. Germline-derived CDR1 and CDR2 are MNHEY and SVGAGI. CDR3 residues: CASSLDRGGTGELFF. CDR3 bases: TGTGCCAGCAGTTTAGACCGGGGGGGGACCGGGGAGCTGTTTTTT.

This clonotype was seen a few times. CDR3 DNA: TGTGCCACCAGCAGAGCAACTCGGGGACGTGGCTACACCTTC. Translated: CATSRATRGRGYTF. J is TRBJ1-2 and V is TRBV15; tentative D call: TRBD1 (5 bases). V was pared by 1 base and J by 7 bases, with 13 bases between. This CDR3 region has 14 residues. Germline-derived CDR1 and CDR2 are LNHNV and YYDKDF (reference sequence).

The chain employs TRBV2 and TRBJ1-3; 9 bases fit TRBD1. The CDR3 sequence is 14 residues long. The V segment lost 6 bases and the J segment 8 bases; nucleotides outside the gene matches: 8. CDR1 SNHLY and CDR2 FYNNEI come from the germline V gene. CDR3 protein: CASRGQGRLDTIYF. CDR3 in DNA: TGTGCCAGCAGGGGACAGGGAAGGTTGGACACCATATATTTT.

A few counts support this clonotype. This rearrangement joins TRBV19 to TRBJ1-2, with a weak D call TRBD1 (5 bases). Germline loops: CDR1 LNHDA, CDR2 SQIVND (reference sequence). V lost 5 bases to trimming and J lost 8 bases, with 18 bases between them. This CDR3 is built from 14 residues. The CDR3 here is CASSAGRPLIGYTF. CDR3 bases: TGTGCCAGTAGTGCGGGACGACCTTTAATCGGCTACACCTTC.

The CDR3 loop is CASSPPFRGGVETQYF. CDR3 sequence (DNA): TGCGCCAGCAGCCCTCCATTTAGGGGTGGGGTAGAGACCCAGTACTTC. The rearrangement uses TRBV4-1 and TRBJ2-5; maybe TRBD1 (5 bases). The V and J ends lost 4 bases and 4 bases respectively, with 19 bases between them. The CDR3 loop spans 16 amino acids. CDR1 and CDR2 (germline): MGHRA, YSYEKL.

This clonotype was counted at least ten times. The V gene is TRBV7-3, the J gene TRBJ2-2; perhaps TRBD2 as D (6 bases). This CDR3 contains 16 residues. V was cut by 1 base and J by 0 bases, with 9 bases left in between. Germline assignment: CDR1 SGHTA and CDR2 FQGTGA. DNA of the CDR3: TGTGCCAGCAGCTTAATCGGCGGGACGAACACCGGGGAGCTGTTTTTT. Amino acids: CASSLIGGTNTGELFF.

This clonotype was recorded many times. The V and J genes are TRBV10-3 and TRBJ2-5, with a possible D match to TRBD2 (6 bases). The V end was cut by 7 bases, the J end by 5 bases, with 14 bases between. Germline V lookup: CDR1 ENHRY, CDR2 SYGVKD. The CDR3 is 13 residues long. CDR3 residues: CAITASAGETQYF. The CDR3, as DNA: TGTGCCATCACGGCTAGCGCTGGGGAGACCCAGTACTTC.

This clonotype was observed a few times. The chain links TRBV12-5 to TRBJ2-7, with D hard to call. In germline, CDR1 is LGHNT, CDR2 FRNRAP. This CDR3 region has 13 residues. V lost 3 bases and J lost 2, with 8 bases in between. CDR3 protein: CASGFTETYEQYF. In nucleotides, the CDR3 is TGTGCTAGTGGTTTCACAGAGACCTACGAGCAGTACTTC.

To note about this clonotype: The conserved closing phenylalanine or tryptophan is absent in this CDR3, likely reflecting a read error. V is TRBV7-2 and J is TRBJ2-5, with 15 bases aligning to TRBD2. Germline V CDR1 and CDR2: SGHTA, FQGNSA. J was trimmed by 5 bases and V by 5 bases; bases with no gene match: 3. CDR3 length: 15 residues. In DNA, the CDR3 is TGTGCCAGCAGCATCGGGACTAGCGGGGGGGAGACCCAGTACCTC. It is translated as CASSIGTSGGETQYL.